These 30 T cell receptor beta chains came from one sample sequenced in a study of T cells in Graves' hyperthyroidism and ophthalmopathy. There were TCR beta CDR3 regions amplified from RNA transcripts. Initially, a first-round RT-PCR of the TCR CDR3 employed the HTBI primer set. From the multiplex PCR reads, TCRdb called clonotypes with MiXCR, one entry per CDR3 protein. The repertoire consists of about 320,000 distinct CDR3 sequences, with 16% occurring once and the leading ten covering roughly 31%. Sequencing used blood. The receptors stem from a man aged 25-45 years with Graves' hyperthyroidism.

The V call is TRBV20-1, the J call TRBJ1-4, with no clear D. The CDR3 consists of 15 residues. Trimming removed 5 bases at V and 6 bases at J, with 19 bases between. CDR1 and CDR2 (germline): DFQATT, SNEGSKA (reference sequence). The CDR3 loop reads CSAGLPRGEHEKLFF. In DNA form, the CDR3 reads TGCAGTGCTGGACTCCCGCGGGGTGAGCATGAAAAACTGTTTTTT.

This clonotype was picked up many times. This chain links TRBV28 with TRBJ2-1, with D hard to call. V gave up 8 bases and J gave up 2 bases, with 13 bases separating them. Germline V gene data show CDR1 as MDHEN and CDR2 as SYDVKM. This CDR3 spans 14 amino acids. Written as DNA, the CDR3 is TGTGCCAGCTCCTGGGAATTCCCCTACAATGAGCAGTTCTTC. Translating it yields CASSWEFPYNEQFF.

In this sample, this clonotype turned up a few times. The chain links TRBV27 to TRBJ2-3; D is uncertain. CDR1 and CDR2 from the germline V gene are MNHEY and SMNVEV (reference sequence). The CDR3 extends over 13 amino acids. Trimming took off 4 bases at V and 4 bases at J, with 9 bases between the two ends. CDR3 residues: CASSSRLADTQYF. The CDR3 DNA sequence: TGTGCCAGCAGTTCTAGACTCGCAGATACGCAGTATTTT.

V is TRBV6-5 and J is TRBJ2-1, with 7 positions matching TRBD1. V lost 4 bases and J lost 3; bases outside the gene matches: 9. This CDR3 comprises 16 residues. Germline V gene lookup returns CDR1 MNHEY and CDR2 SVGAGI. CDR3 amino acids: CASSSTGRGVYNEQFF. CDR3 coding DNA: TGTGCCAGCAGTTCGACAGGGAGAGGGGTCTACAATGAGCAGTTCTTC.

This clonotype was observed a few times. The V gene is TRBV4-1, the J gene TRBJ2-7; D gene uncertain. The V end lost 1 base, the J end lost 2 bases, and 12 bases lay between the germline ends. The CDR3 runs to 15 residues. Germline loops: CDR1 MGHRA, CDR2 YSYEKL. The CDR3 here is CASSQGTDSTYEQYF. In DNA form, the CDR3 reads TGCGCCAGCAGCCAAGGTACAGACTCTACCTACGAGCAGTACTTC.

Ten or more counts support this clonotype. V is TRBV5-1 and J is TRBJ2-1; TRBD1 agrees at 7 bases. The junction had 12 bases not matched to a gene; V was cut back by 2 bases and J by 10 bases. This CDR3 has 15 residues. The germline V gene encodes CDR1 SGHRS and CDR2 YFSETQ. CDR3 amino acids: CASSFDDGTAAEQFF. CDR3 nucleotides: TGCGCCAGCAGCTTTGACGACGGGACAGCAGCAGAGCAGTTCTTC.

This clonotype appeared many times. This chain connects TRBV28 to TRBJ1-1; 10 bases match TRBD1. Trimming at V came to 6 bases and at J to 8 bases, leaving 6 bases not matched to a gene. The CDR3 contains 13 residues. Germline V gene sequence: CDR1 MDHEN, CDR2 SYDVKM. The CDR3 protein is CASRGQGIPEAFF. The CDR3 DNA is TGTGCCAGCAGGGGACAGGGGATCCCCGAAGCTTTCTTT.

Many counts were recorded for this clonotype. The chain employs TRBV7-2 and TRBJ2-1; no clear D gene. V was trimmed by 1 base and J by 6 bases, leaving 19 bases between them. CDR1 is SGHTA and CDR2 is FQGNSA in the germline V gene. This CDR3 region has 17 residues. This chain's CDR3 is CASSLGYGQVGGNEQFF. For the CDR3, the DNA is TGTGCCAGCAGCTTAGGGTACGGGCAGGTTGGCGGCAATGAGCAGTTCTTC.

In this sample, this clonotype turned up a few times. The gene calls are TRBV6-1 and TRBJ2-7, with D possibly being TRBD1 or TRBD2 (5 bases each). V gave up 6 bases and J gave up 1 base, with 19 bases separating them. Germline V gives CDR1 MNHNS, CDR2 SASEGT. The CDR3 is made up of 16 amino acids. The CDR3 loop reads CASSHYTGTASYEQYF. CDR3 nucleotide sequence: TGTGCCAGCAGCCACTACACCGGGACCGCATCCTACGAGCAGTACTTC.

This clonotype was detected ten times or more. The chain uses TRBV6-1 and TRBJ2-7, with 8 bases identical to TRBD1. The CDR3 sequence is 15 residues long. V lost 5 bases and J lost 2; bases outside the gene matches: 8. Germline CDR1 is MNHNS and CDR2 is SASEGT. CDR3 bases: TGTGCCAGCAGTCCTCGGGGACAGGCGACCTACGAGCAGTACTTC. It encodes CASSPRGQATYEQYF.

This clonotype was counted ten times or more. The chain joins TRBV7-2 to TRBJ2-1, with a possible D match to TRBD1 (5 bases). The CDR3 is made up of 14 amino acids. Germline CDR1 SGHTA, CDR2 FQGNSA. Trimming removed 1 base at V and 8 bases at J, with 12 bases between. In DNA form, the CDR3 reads TGTGCCAGCAGCTTAGTTAGTCAGGGCGATGAGCAGTTCTTC. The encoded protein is CASSLVSQGDEQFF.

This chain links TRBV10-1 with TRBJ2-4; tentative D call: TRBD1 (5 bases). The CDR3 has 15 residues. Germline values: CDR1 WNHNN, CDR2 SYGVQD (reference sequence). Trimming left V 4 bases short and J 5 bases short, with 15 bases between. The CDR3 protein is CASSGQLPGENIQYF. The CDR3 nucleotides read TGCGCCAGCAGTGGACAGCTTCCCGGCGAAAACATTCAGTACTTC.

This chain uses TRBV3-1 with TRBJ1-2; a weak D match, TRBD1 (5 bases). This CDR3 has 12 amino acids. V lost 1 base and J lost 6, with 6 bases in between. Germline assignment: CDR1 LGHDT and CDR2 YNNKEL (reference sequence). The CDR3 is CASSQARDGYTF. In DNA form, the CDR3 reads TGTGCCAGCAGCCAAGCCAGGGATGGCTACACCTTC.

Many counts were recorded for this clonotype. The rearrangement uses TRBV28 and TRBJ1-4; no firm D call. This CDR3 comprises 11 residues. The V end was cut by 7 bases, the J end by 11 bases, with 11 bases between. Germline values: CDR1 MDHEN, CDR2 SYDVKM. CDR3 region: CASKGDRKLFF. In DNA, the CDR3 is TGTGCCAGCAAGGGTGATCGGAAACTGTTTTTT.

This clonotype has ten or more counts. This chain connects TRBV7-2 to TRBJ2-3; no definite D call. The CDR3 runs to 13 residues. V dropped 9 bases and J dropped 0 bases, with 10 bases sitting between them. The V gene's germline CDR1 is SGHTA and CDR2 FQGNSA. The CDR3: CASLTGSTDTQYF. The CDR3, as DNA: TGTGCCAGTCTCACGGGTAGCACAGATACGCAGTATTTT.

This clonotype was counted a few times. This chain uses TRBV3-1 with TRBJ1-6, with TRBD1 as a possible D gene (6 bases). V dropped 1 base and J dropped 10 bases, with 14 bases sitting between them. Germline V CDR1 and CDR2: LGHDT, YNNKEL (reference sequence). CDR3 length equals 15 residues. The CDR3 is CASSQGTQGVSPLHF. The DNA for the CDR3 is TGTGCCAGCAGCCAAGGCACACAGGGAGTCTCACCCCTCCACTTT.

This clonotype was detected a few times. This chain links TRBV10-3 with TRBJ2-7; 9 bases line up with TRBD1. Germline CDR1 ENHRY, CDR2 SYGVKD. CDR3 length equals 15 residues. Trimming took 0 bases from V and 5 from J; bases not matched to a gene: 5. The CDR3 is CAISESGQGKDEQYF. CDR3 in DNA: TGTGCCATCAGTGAGTCCGGACAGGGGAAGGACGAGCAGTACTTC.

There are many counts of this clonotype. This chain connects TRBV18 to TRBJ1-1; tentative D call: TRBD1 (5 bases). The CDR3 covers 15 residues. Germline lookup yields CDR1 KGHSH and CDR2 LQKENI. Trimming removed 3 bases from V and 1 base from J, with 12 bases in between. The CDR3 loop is CASSPGRAENTEAFF. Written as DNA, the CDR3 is TGTGCCAGCTCACCGGGACGGGCAGAGAACACTGAAGCTTTCTTT.

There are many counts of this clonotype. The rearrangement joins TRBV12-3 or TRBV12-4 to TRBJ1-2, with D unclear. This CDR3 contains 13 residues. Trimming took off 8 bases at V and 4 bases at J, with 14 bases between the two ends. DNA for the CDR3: TGTGCCAGCGGACGAGCGGAGAGCTATGGCTACACCTTC. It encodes CASGRAESYGYTF.

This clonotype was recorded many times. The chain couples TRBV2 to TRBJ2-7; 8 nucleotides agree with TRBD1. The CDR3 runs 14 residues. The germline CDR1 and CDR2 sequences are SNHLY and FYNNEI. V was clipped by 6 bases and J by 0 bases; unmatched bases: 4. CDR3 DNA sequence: TGTGCCAGCAGGCCCGGACAGGGCTCCTACGAGCAGTACTTC. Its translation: CASRPGQGSYEQYF.

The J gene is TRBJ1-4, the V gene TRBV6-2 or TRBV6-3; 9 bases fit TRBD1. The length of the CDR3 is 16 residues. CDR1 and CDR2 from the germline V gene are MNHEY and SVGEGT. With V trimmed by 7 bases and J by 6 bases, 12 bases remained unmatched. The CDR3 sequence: CASIKGGQGGDEKLFF. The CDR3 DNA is TGTGCCAGCATCAAAGGGGGACAGGGAGGGGATGAAAAACTGTTTTTT.

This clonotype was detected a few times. The DNA for the CDR3 is TGTGCCAGCAGTTACATCCCCGACAGGTCTGGCTACACCTTC. Amino acids: CASSYIPDRSGYTF. The chain links TRBV6-6 to TRBJ1-2; D possibly corresponds to TRBD1 (6 bases). Per the germline V gene, CDR1 is MNHNY and CDR2 is SVGAGI (reference sequence). V lost 2 bases, J lost 7 bases, and 14 bases lay in between. CDR3 length: 14 amino acids.

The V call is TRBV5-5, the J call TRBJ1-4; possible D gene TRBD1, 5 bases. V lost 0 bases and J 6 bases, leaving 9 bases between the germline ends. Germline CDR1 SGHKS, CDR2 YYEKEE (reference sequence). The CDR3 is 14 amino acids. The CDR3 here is CASSLEGLDEKLFF. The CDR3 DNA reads TGTGCCAGCAGCTTGGAGGGGCTCGATGAAAAACTGTTTTTT. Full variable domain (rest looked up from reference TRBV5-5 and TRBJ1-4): DAGVTQSPTHLIKTRGQQVTLRCSPISGHKSVSWYQQVLGQGPQFIFQYYEKEERGRGNFPDRFSARQFPNYSSELNVNALLLGDSALYLCASSLEGLDEKLFFGSGTQLSVL.

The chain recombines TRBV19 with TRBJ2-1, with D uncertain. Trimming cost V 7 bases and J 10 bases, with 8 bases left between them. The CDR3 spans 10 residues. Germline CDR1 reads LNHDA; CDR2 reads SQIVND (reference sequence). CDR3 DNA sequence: TGTGCCAGTACAGGCAGGGAGCAGTTCTTC. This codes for CASTGREQFF.

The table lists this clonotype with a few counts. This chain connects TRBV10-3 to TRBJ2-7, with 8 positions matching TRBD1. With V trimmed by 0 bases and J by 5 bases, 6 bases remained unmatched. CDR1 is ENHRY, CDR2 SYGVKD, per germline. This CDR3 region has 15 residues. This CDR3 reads CAISESGTGVNEQYF. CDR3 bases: TGTGCCATCAGTGAGTCCGGGACAGGAGTGAACGAGCAGTACTTC.

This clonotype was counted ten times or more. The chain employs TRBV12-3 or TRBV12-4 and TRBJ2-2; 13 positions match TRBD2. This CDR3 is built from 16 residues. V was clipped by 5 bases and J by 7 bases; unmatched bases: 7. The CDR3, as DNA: TGTGCCAGCAGTCAAGGACTAGCGGGAGTTAACGGGGAGCTGTTTTTT. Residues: CASSQGLAGVNGELFF.

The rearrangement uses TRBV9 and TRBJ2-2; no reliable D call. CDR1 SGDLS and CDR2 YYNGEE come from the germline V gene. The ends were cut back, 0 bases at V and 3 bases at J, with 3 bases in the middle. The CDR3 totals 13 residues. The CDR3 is CASSVVDTGELFF. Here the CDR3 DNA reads TGTGCCAGCAGCGTAGTTGACACCGGGGAGCTGTTTTTT.

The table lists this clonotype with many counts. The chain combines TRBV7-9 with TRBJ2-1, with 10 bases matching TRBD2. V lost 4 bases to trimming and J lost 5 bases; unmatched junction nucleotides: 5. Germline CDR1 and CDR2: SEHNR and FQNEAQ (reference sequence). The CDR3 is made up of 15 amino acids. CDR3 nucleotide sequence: TGTGCCAGCAGCTACACTAGCGGGGAAAACAATGAGCAGTTCTTC. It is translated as CASSYTSGENNEQFF.

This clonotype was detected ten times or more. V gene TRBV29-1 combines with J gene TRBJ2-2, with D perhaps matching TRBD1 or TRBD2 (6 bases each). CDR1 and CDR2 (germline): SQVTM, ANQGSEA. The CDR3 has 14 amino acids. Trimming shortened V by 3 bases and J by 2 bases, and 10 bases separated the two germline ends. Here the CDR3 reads CSVEEGVNTGELFF. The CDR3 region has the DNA TGCAGCGTTGAGGAGGGGGTAAACACCGGGGAGCTGTTTTTT.

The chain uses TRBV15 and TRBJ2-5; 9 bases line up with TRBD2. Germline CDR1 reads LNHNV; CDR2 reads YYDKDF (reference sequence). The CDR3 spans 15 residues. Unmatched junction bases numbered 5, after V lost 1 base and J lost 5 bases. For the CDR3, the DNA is TGTGCCACCAGCAGAGGGGGACTAGCTGAGGAGACCCAGTACTTC. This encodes CATSRGGLAEETQYF.